Sequencing of this TCR beta chain was carried out in a study of T cells after yellow fever vaccination (dated by TCRdb to the late 2010s). General notes on the study: The SMART-Seq v4 Ultra Low Input RNA kit was used to prepare libraries from fractions with low cell numbers. Bulk TCR alpha and beta repertoires were sequenced longitudinally to track T-cell clones before and after primary and booster YFV17D yellow fever vaccination. Bulk PBMC replicates and cell subsets were isolated from blood drawn at multiple timepoints before and after both primary and secondary immunization. Two healthy male donors, one aged 18 to 30 and one aged 30 to 40 years, made up the cohort. Here is what the overall study found, with its caveats: FACS-sorted repertoires could contain abundant contaminating clonotypes from the bulk population, so computational filtering was required. A small fraction of clonotypes appeared in both the CD4 and CD8 compartments, likely as a result of convergent recombination. After the booster, most clones that had expanded after primary vaccination were detected again (nearly 98% of CD4 and around nine tenths of CD8), suggesting broad maintenance of memory. The secondary T-cell response was found to be weaker but faster than the primary response, with a peak reached on day 5 rather than on day 15. The study included only a couple of donors, which limits how far the findings can be generalized.

Taken with the paper, the label for treatment or condition translates to: live attenuated yellow fever vaccine strain. At each blood-draw timepoint, two biological replicates of bulk PBMCs were collected. A standard Ficoll-Paque protocol was used to isolate PBMCs from peripheral blood. TriZol was used to extract RNA from bulk PBMCs, from CD4 and CD8 fractions, and from dextramer-positive and dextramer-negative fractions. The run used an Illumina NovaSeq 6000. TCR cDNA was synthesized by 5'RACE template switching, through which a universal primer site and unique molecular identifiers were introduced. Priming for cDNA synthesis came from both the TCR alpha and TCR beta constant segments. Libraries were amplified in two PCR steps, with sample barcodes and sequencing adapters added in the second step. Sequencing of libraries was done on Illumina HiSeq 2500 (2x100 bp) or NovaSeq (2x150 bp). Per the authors' processing: MIGEC was used to demultiplex reads and collapse the reads into UMI consensus sequences, and MiXCR was used for V(D)J alignment. Using edgeR on replicate PBMC samples, clonotypes were called vaccine-responding if FDR was below 0.01 and the log2 fold change was above 5 up to day 15. Bulk clonotypes were assigned CD4 or CD8 identity according to which sequenced CD4 or CD8 repertoire held them at higher abundance. The raw public data were reprocessed by TCRdb itself: fastp quality trimming at Q25, MiXCR clonotype calling, in-frame beta chains only. Here each entry gathers all rows of one CDR3 protein and keeps the most common genes and DNA. It is TCRdb's table, rather than the study itself, that gives the V and J calls and clone size. This sample lists roughly 310,000 distinct CDR3 sequences; approximately 3.9% were detected once. The ten largest account for about 25% of the sample.

Taken from the germline V gene, the CDR1 and CDR2 loops are MGHRA and YSYEKL. The germline V end is reduced by 0 bases and the J end by 13 bases; junction bases left unmatched: 22. The CDR3 runs 20 amino acids, cysteine and phenylalanine included. CDR3 DNA is the only sequence kept; it has 60 bases, read in frame from the first base. This clonotype appeared many times. The antigen this receptor binds is unknown. Base qualities are not provided; no much larger clone lies one nucleotide away. The sample here was PBMCs, taken on the day of the yellow fever booster vaccination. The TCR sequence derives from a man aged 18 to 30 who received the YFV17D yellow fever vaccine. The sequence links TRBV4-1 to TRBJ2-2; 11 bases in between match TRBD2. The DNA reads TGCGCCAGCAGCCAAGATGGTCCCGGATCTAGCGGGGGGTTTCTCAAGAGGCTGTTTTTT. Translated, it gives CASSQDGPGSSGGFLKRLFF.